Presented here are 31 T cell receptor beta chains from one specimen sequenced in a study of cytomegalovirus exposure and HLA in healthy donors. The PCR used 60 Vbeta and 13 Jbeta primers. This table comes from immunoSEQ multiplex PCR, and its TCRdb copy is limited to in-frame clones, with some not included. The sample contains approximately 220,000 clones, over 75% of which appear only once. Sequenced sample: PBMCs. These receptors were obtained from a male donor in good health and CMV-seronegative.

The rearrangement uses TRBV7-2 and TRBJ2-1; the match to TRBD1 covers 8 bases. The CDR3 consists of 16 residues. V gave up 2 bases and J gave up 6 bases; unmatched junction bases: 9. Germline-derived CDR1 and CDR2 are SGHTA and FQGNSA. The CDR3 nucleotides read TGTGCCAGCAGCTTACAGGGGGCAGGGGCGGCCAATGAGCAGTTCTTC. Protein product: CASSLQGAGAANEQFF.

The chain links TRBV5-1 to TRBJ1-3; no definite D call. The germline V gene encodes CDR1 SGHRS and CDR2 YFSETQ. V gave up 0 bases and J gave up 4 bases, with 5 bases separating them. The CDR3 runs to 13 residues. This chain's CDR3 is CASSLGTGNTIYF. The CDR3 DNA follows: TGCGCCAGCAGCTTGGGAACAGGAAACACCATATATTTT.

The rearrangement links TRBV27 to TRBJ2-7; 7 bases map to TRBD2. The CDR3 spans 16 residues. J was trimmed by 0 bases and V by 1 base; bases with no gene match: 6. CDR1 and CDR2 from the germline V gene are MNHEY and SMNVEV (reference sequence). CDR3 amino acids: CASSLLSGGPSYEQYF. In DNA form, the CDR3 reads TGTGCCAGCAGTTTATTGTCGGGAGGCCCCTCCTACGAGCAGTACTTC.

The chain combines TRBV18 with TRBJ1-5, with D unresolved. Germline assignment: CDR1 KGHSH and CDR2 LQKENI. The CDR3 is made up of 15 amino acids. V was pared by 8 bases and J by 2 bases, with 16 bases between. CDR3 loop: CASRTTGSRNQPQHF. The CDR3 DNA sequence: TGTGCCAGCCGAACCACCGGGAGTCGCAATCAGCCCCAGCATTTT.

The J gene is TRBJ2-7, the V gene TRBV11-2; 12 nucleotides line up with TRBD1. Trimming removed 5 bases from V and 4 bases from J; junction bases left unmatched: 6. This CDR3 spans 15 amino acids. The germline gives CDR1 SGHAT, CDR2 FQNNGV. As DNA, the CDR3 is TGTGCCAGCAGCGCCCGGGACAGGGGGCGTTACGAGCAGTACTTC. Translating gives CASSARDRGRYEQYF.

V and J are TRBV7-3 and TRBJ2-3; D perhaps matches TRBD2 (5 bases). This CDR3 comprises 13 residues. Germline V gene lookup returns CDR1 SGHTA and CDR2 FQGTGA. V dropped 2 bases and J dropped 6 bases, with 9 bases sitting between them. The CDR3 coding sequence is TGTGCCAGCAGCTTAGAGCGGTTGGATACGCAGTATTTT. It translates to CASSLERLDTQYF.

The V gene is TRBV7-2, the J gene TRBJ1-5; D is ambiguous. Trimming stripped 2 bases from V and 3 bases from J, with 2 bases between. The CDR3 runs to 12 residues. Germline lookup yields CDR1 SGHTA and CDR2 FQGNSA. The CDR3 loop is CASSLYNQPQHF. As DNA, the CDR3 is TGTGCCAGCAGCTTATACAATCAGCCCCAGCATTTT.

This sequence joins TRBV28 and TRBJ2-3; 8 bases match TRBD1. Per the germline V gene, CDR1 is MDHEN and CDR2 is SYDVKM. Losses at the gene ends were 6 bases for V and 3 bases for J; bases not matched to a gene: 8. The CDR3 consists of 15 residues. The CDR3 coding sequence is TGTGCCAGCAGGACGGACAGGGCATTAACAGATACGCAGTATTTT. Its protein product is CASRTDRALTDTQYF.

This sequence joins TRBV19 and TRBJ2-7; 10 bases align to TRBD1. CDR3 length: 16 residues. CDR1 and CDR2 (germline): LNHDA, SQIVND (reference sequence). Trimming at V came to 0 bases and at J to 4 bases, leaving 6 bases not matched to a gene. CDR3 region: CASSIDLDRGQYEQYF. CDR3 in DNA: TGTGCCAGTAGTATAGATCTAGACAGGGGGCAATACGAGCAGTACTTC.

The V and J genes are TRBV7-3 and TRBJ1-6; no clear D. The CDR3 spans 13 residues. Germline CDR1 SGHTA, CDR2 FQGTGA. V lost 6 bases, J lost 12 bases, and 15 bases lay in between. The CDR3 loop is CASSPQVEGPLHF. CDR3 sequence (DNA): TGTGCCAGCAGTCCTCAGGTGGAGGGACCCCTCCACTTT.

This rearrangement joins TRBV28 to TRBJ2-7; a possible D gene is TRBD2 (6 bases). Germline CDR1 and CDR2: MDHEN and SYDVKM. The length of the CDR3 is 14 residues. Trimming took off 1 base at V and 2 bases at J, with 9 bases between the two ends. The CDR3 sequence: CASSLFAGTYEQYF. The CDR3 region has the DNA TGTGCCAGCAGTTTATTTGCGGGGACCTACGAGCAGTACTTC.

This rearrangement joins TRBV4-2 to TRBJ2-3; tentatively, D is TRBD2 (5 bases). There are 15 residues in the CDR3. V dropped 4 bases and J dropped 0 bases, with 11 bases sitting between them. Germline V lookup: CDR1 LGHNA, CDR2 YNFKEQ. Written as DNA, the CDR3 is TGTGCCAGCAGCCCACCCGGGGTGAGCACAGATACGCAGTATTTT. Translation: CASSPPGVSTDTQYF.

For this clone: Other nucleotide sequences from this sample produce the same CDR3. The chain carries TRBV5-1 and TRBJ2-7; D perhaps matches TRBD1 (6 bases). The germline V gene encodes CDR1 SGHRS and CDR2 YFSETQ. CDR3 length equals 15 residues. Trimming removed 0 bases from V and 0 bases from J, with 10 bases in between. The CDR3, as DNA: TGCGCCAGCAGCTTGGCGGTACAGGGCTCCTACGAGCAGTACTTC. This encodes CASSLAVQGSYEQYF.

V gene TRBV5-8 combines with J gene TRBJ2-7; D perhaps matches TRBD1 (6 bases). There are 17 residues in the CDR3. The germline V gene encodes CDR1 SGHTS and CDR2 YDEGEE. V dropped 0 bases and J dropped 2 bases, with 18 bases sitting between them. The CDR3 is CASSLAMVWTAAYEQYF. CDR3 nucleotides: TGTGCCAGCAGCTTGGCCATGGTTTGGACAGCCGCCTACGAGCAGTACTTC.

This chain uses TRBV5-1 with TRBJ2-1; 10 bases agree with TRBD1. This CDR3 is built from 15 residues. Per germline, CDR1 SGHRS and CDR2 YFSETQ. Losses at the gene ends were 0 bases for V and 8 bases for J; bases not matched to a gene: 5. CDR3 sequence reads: CASSLVGQGEDEQFF. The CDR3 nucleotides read TGCGCCAGCAGCTTGGTTGGACAGGGGGAGGATGAGCAGTTCTTC.

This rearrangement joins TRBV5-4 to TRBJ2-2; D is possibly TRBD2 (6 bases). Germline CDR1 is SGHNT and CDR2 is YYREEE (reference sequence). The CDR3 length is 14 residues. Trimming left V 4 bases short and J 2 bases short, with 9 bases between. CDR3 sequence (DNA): TGTGCCAGCAGCCGCGGGGTAAACACCGGGGAGCTGTTTTTT. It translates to CASSRGVNTGELFF.

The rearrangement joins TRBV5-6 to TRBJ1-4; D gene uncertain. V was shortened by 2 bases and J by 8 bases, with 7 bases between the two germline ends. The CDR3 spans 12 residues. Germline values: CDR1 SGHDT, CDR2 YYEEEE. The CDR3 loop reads CASSLEEEKLFF. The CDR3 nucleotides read TGTGCCAGCAGCTTAGAGGAGGAAAAACTGTTTTTT.

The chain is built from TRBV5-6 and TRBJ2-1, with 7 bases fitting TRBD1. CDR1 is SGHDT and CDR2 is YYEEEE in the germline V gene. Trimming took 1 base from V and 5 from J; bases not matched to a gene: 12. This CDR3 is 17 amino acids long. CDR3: CASSLRLLGTDNNEQFF. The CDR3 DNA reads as TGTGCCAGCAGCTTGAGGCTTCTGGGGACAGACAACAATGAGCAGTTCTTC.

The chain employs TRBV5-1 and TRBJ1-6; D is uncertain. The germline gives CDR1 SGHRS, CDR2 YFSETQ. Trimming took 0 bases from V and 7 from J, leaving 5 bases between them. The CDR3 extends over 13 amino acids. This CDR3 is CASSLGGNSPLHF. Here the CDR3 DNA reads TGCGCCAGCAGCTTGGGTGGCAATTCACCCCTCCACTTT.

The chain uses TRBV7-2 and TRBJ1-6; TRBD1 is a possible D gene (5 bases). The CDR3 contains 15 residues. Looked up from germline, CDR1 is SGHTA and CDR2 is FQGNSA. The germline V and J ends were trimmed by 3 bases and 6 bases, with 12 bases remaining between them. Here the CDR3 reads CASSLGGGPNSPLHF. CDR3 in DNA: TGTGCCAGCAGCTTGGGGGGGGGACCTAATTCACCCCTCCACTTT. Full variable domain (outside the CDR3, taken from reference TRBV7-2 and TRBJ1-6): GAGVSQSPSNKVTEKGKDVELRCDPISGHTALYWYRQSLGQGLEFLIYFQGNSAPDKSGLPSDRFSAERTGGSVSTLTIQRTQQEDSAVYLCASSLGGGPNSPLHFGNGTRLTVT.

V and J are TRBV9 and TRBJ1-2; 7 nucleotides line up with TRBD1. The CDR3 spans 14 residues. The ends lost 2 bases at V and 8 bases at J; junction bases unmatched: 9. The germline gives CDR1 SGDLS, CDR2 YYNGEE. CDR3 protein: CASSVGRDRGGYTF. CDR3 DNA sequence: TGTGCCAGCAGCGTCGGCCGGGACAGAGGCGGCTACACCTTC.

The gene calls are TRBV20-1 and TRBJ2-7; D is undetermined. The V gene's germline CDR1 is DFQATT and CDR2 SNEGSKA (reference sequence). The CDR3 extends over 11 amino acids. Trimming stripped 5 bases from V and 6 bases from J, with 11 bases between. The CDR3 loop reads CSAELPSEQYF. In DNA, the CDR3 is TGCAGTGCTGAACTACCCTCCGAGCAGTACTTC.

The CDR3 spells CASSRRDLDTEAFF. The CDR3 nucleotides read TGTGCCAGCAGCCGAAGGGACTTAGACACTGAAGCTTTCTTT. This chain uses TRBV7-2 with TRBJ1-1, with a weak D call TRBD1 (5 bases). CDR3 size: 14 residues. Looked up from germline, CDR1 is SGHTA and CDR2 is FQGNSA. V was cut by 5 bases and J by 3 bases, with 13 bases left in between.

In DNA, the CDR3 is TGTGCCTTCTCTAGCGGGGGGGGCTACAATGAGCAGTTCTTC. Encoded protein: CAFSSGGGYNEQFF. The chain carries TRBV30 and TRBJ2-1; 12 nucleotides align to TRBD2. The CDR3 totals 14 residues. J was trimmed by 3 bases and V by 7 bases; bases with no gene match: 4. The germline V gene has CDR1 GTSNPN and CDR2 SVGIG (reference sequence).

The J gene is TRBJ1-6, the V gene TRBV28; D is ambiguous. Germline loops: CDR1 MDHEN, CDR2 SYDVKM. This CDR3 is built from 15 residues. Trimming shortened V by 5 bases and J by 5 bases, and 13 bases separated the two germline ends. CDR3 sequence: CASSPSGFHNSPLHF. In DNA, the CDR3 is TGTGCCAGCAGTCCCTCCGGGTTTCATAATTCACCCCTCCACTTT.

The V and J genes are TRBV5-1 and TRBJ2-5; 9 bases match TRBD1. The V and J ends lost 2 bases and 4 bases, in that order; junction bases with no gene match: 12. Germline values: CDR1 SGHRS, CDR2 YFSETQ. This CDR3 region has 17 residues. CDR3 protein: CASSLEDRGIYGETQYF. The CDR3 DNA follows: TGCGCCAGCAGCTTAGAGGACAGGGGAATTTATGGAGAGACCCAGTACTTC. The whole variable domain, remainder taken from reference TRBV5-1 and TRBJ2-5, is KAGVTQTPRYLIKTRGQQVTLSCSPISGHRSVSWYQQTPGQGLQFLFEYFSETQRNKGNFPGRFSGRQFSNSRSEMNVSTLELGDSALYLCASSLEDRGIYGETQYFGPGTRLLVL.

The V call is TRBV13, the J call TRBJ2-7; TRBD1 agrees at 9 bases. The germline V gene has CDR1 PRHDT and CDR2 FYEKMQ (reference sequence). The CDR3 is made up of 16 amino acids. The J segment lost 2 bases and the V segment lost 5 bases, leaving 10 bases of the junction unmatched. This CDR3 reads CASSPQQGASPYEQYF. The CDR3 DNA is TGTGCCAGCAGCCCCCAACAGGGGGCAAGTCCCTACGAGCAGTACTTC.

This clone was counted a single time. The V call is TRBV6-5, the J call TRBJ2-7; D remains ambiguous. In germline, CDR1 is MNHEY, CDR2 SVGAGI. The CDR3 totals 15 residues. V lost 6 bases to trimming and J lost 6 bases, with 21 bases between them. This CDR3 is CASSFVHSAPLEQYF. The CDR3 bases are TGTGCCAGCAGCTTCGTTCACTCTGCCCCACTCGAGCAGTACTTC.

The CDR3 bases are TGTGCCAGCACTTTTGACAGTCACGAGCAGTACTTC. Translating gives CASTFDSHEQYF. The genes are TRBV6-5 and TRBJ2-7; tentative D call: TRBD1 (5 bases). This CDR3 spans 12 amino acids. The ends were cut back, 7 bases at V and 5 bases at J, with 12 bases in the middle. Germline lookup yields CDR1 MNHEY and CDR2 SVGAGI.

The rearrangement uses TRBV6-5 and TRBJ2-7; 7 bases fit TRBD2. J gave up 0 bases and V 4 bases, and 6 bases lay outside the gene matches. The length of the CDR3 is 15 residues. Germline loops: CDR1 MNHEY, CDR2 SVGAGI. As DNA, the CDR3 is TGTGCCAGCAGTTCTTTAGCGGGTGCCTCCTACGAGCAGTACTTC. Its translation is CASSSLAGASYEQYF.

CDR3: CASSERQLQETQYF. For the CDR3, the DNA is TGTGCCAGCAGCGAGCGACAGTTACAAGAGACCCAGTACTTC. V gene TRBV7-2 combines with J gene TRBJ2-5, with a possible D match to TRBD1 (5 bases). CDR3 length: 14 residues. V lost 5 bases and J lost 2, with 12 bases in between. Germline lookup yields CDR1 SGHTA and CDR2 FQGNSA.